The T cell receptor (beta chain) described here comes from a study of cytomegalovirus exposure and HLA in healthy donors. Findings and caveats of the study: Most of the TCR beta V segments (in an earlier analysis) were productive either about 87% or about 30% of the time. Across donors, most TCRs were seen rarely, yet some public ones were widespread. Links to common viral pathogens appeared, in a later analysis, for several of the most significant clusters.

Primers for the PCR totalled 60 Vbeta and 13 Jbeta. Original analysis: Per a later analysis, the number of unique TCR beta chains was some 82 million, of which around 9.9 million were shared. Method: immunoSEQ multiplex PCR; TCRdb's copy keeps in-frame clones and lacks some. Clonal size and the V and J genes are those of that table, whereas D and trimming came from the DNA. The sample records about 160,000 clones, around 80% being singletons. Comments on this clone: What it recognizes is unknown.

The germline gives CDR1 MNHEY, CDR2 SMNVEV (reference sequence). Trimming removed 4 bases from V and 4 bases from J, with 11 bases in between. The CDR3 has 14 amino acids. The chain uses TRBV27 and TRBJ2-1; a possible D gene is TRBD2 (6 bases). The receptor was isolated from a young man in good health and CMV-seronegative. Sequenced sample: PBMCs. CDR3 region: CASSWGVGYNEQFF. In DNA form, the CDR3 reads TGTGCCAGCAGTTGGGGGGTCGGGTACAATGAGCAGTTCTTC.